The 16 T cell receptor beta chains below were found in one sample sequenced in a study of cytomegalovirus exposure and HLA in healthy donors. Clones were read by immunoSEQ multiplex PCR, and TCRdb kept only the in-frame ones, dropping some. The repertoire consists of 180,000 or so clones, with about 89% occurring once and the leading ten covering less than 3.5%. The sequenced sample consisted of PBMCs. The receptors derive from a man between 18 and 29 years old in good health and CMV-seropositive.

The chain links TRBV7-9 to TRBJ2-1; TRBD1 agrees at 8 bases. The J segment lost 0 bases and the V segment lost 6 bases, leaving 7 bases of the junction unmatched. The germline V gene has CDR1 SEHNR and CDR2 FQNEAQ (reference sequence). The CDR3 loop spans 16 amino acids. The CDR3 reads CASSPRTGSSYNEQFF. In DNA, the CDR3 is TGTGCCAGCAGTCCGAGGACAGGGAGCTCCTACAATGAGCAGTTCTTC.

V and J are TRBV9 and TRBJ2-7, with 11 bases matching TRBD2. The V gene's germline CDR1 is SGDLS and CDR2 YYNGEE. CDR3 length: 15 residues. V lost 4 bases and J lost 3; bases outside the gene matches: 6. The CDR3 sequence is CASSLGSGRDYEQYF. CDR3 nucleotides: TGTGCCAGCAGCCTAGGTAGCGGGAGGGACTACGAGCAGTACTTC. Using reference TRBV9 and TRBJ2-7 for the parts outside the CDR3, the full variable domain is DSGVTQTPKHLITATGQRVTLRCSPRSGDLSVYWYQQSLDQGLQFLIQYYNGEERAKGNILERFSAQQFPDLHSELNLSSLELGDSALYFCASSLGSGRDYEQYFGPGTRLTVT.

The rearrangement links TRBV6-5 to TRBJ2-3; D possibly corresponds to TRBD1 (5 bases). Germline V gene sequence: CDR1 MNHEY, CDR2 SVGAGI. Trimming left V 6 bases short and J 5 bases short, with 15 bases between. This CDR3 is 14 amino acids long. The CDR3 protein is CASSPPQGEDTQYF. The CDR3 bases are TGTGCCAGCAGCCCCCCCCAGGGTGAAGATACGCAGTATTTT.

The chain combines TRBV9 with TRBJ2-3, with 11 bases lining up with TRBD2. With V trimmed by 4 bases and J by 2 bases, 6 bases remained unmatched. CDR1 is SGDLS and CDR2 is YYNGEE in the germline V gene. There are 16 residues in the CDR3. CDR3 DNA: TGTGCCAGCAGCATCGGGACTAGCGGCCTCACAGATACGCAGTATTTT. This codes for CASSIGTSGLTDTQYF.

The genes are TRBV6-5 and TRBJ1-1; D is unclear. Trimming pared 5 bases from V and 5 bases from J, leaving 12 bases between. The CDR3 is 13 amino acids. Per the germline V gene, CDR1 is MNHEY and CDR2 is SVGAGI. The CDR3 spells CASSPPFSTEAFF. DNA for the CDR3: TGTGCCAGCAGTCCCCCCTTTTCGACTGAAGCTTTCTTT.

The V call is TRBV11-1, the J call TRBJ2-5; D not certain. Germline CDR1 reads SGHAT; CDR2 reads FQDESV (reference sequence). The CDR3 is 12 residues long. V lost 5 bases, J lost 5 bases, and 9 bases lay in between. CDR3: CASSPQAETQYF. The CDR3 DNA reads TGTGCCAGCAGCCCTCAAGCGGAGACCCAGTACTTC.

The table lists this clone with a few counts. The rearrangement links TRBV27 to TRBJ2-2; 8 nucleotides align to TRBD1. Germline CDR1 reads MNHEY; CDR2 reads SMNVEV (reference sequence). The CDR3 length is 14 residues. The V segment lost 6 bases and the J segment 8 bases; nucleotides outside the gene matches: 8. DNA for the CDR3: TGTGCCAGCAGCCTAAGGGACAGGCGGGGGGAGCTGTTTTTT. As protein: CASSLRDRRGELFF.

The rearrangement joins TRBV6-5 to TRBJ2-7; unclear D gene. The CDR3 is 14 amino acids. V lost 0 bases and J 2 bases, leaving 8 bases between the germline ends. Germline CDR1 and CDR2: MNHEY and SVGAGI. CDR3: CASSYSSETYEQYF. In DNA form, the CDR3 reads TGTGCCAGCAGTTACTCTTCAGAAACCTACGAGCAGTACTTC.

Worth noting for this clone: This sample also contains other DNA sequences that code for the same CDR3. The rearrangement joins TRBV5-1 to TRBJ1-1; tentative D call: TRBD1 (6 bases). CDR3 length equals 13 residues. Germline V gene lookup returns CDR1 SGHRS and CDR2 YFSETQ. V was trimmed by 4 bases and J by 1 base, leaving 8 bases between them. CDR3 protein: CASSRGGNTEAFF. CDR3 DNA: TGCGCCAGCAGCAGAGGGGGGAACACTGAAGCTTTCTTT.

This clone was observed a single time. This sequence joins TRBV5-1 and TRBJ1-4; 7 bases match TRBD1. This CDR3 is built from 13 residues. V was clipped by 4 bases and J by 8 bases; unmatched bases: 5. From germline, CDR1 is SGHRS and CDR2 YFSETQ. The CDR3 nucleotides are TGCGCCAGCAGCCCGGGACAGTTCGAAAAACTGTTTTTT. Protein: CASSPGQFEKLFF.

In nucleotides, the CDR3 is TGTGCCAGCAGTTCTAGAAGGACTAGCGGGGATGAGGCCCAGTACTTC. It is translated as CASSSRRTSGDEAQYF. The J gene is TRBJ2-5, the V gene TRBV27; TRBD2 agrees at 12 bases. After removal of 4 bases from V and 9 bases from J, the junction contained 12 bases not matched to a gene. This CDR3 has 16 amino acids. Germline CDR1 reads MNHEY; CDR2 reads SMNVEV (reference sequence).

The rearrangement links TRBV6-1 to TRBJ1-1; D gene ambiguous. The CDR3 runs 9 residues. Germline CDR1 MNHNS, CDR2 SASEGT. Trimming left V 8 bases short and J 8 bases short, with 6 bases between. As DNA, the CDR3 is TGTGCCAGCGGGCAGGAAGCTTTCTTT. Translation: CASGQEAFF.

V usage is TRBV4-3 and J usage is TRBJ1-1; D may be TRBD1 (6 bases). The CDR3 has 17 amino acids. Trimming left V 1 base short and J 0 bases short, with 15 bases between. Per germline, CDR1 LGHNA and CDR2 YSLEER. The CDR3 spells CASSQVLGGGMNTEAFF. CDR3 DNA: TGCGCCAGCAGCCAAGTTCTAGGGGGGGGCATGAACACTGAAGCTTTCTTT.

This clone was counted many times. The V and J genes are TRBV4-3 and TRBJ2-5, with TRBD2 identical over 7 bases. V lost 3 bases to trimming and J lost 6 bases; unmatched junction nucleotides: 13. The germline V gene encodes CDR1 LGHNA and CDR2 YSLEER. This CDR3 comprises 16 residues. CDR3 in amino acids: CASSHSQGGEVKTQYF. CDR3 coding DNA: TGCGCCAGCAGCCATTCCCAGGGAGGGGAGGTGAAGACCCAGTACTTC.

CDR3 nucleotide sequence: TGTGCCAGCAGCTTACGGACAGGGAGGGACACTGAAGCTTTCTTT. Encoded protein: CASSLRTGRDTEAFF. J is TRBJ1-1 and V is TRBV9; 8 bases fit TRBD1. The CDR3 extends over 15 amino acids. V lost 4 bases and J lost 3; bases outside the gene matches: 8. The V gene's germline CDR1 is SGDLS and CDR2 YYNGEE. Looking up the rest from reference TRBV9 and TRBJ1-1 gives the full variable domain: DSGVTQTPKHLITATGQRVTLRCSPRSGDLSVYWYQQSLDQGLQFLIQYYNGEERAKGNILERFSAQQFPDLHSELNLSSLELGDSALYFCASSLRTGRDTEAFFGQGTRLTVV.

The rearrangement uses TRBV5-6 and TRBJ2-3; TRBD2 might be the D (5 bases). Trimming took 6 bases from V and 2 from J, leaving 13 bases between them. In germline, CDR1 is SGHDT, CDR2 YYEEEE. The CDR3 extends over 14 amino acids. For the CDR3, the DNA is TGTGCCAGCACCCTTTGGAGGTCCACAGATACGCAGTATTTT. Protein: CASTLWRSTDTQYF.